This TCR beta chain was sequenced for a study of T cell responses to AZD1222 COVID-19 vaccine (dated by TCRdb to the early 2020s). Background on the whole study: AZD1222 recipients given second doses at about 4 weeks or at about 12 weeks were pooled, since spike-specific TCR depth and breadth were not found to differ between the two schedules. A total of 233 trial participants underwent TCR sequencing, of whom roughly 210 received two doses of AZD1222 and approximately 25 received two doses of the MenACWY control vaccine. Trial participants were enrolled into age subgroups of 18-55, 56-69 and 70-plus years, which contained about 150, 28 and 57 TCR-sequenced participants, respectively. On the study overall, not on this receptor specifically: Most participants were white British and females outnumbered males, and the authors suggested that clonal diversity may have been underestimated. Because no samples from the day 14 peak response were available, repertoires could be characterized only after the peak T cell response. A significant rise in spike-specific TCR breadth and depth was observed after two AZD1222 doses relative to day 0 and relative to MenACWY recipients. Epitopes outside the regions mutated in the B.1.351 and B.1.1.7 variants were reportedly recognized by nearly half of the unique spike-specific TCRs. Vaccine-associated CD4 TCRs spanned the whole spike protein, with dominant responses in regions 160-218 and 743-854. Conclusions about previously exposed vaccinees are limited, since just six or seven AZD1222 recipients were seropositive for SARS-CoV-2 at baseline. The 56-69-year group was small, and its depth increase did not reach significance, likely because of low power.

The CDR3 regions of human TCRbeta chains were analyzed by immunosequencing. The authors processed their data as follows. Repertoire TCRs were matched against a reference library of SARS-CoV-2-specific TCRs generated with the MIRA antigen-specificity platform. Breadth meant the fraction of unique TCRs that were SARS-CoV-2-associated, whereas depth meant the fraction of total T cells that were SARS-CoV-2-associated. Using the MIRA data, every spike-specific TCR was mapped to the spike region that the TCR reacted to and assigned to either a CD4 or a CD8 class. Log10-transformed breadth and depth values were compared by one-way ANOVA with Sidak's multiple comparisons tests. TCRdb obtained this table from immuneACCESS and retained in-frame rearrangements with V and J assigned. These tables miss some clones; where compared with another copy, unresolved V genes account for less than half of the shortfall, and the remainder is unexplained. The V and J calls and clone size come from that table; D and trimming were worked out from the DNA. The sample includes some 150,000 clones, with approximately 89% observed a single time. The ten biggest clones cover roughly 16% of the sample.

This specimen's time point label, per the study, means: baseline before first vaccination. The vaccinee samples were drawn from two UK trials, COV001 and COV002, one of which was a single-blind randomized controlled phase 2/3 trial testing AZD1222 (ChAdOx1 nCoV-19) in healthy adults. For TCRbeta chain sequencing, PBMC samples from trial participants were taken at day 0 and at day 28 after the second dose. The V end loses 5 bases and the J end loses 7 bases, and a stretch of 18 bases separates them. The CDR3 runs 15 amino acids, cysteine and phenylalanine included. Only the CDR3 region is kept as DNA, spanning 45 bases read in frame from base 1. The germline V gene encodes CDR1 LNHDA and CDR2 SQIVND (reference sequence). A note on this clone: Its recognized antigen is unknown. No base-level quality is on record; no much larger clone is a single base apart.

The sequence is built from TRBV19 and TRBJ1-5; no D gene call is confident. The origin of this receptor is an adult in good health. Sequencing used peripheral blood, obtained on day 0 of AZD1222 vaccination. The CDR3 reads CASSETPPGTQPQHF. The DNA sequence is as follows: TGTGCCAGTAGTGAGACCCCCCCCGGTACGCAGCCCCAGCATTTT.